This T cell receptor (beta chain) emerged from a study of blood T cell repertoires in COVID-19. Study-wide background: COVID-19 samples, acute and convalescent, were from the United States, Italy and Spain. PBMCs, B-cell-depleted T cells, or T cells were the source of the cDNA or gDNA that made up the material.

Clones were read by immunoSEQ multiplex PCR, and TCRdb kept only the in-frame ones, dropping some. The sample lists 250,000 or so clones, 84% occurring once. The CDR3 has 15 amino acids. Germline V gene data show CDR1 as SNHLY and CDR2 as FYNNEI. Trimming removed 6 bases from V and 1 base from J, with 15 bases in between. Study members were between about 18 and 95 years old and lived in 20 to 30 US regions. The study counted Cohort 3 donors as recovered given two negative PCRs, clearance, or symptom resolution. The TCR was taken from a man aged 55 to 70 who had recovered from COVID-19. The sequenced sample consisted of PBMCs or T cells enriched from blood (not recorded which). The chain has TRBV2 and TRBJ1-1, with D maybe TRBD1 (6 bases). This chain's CDR3 is CASSPIPGQNTEAFF. In DNA, the CDR3 is TGTGCCAGCAGCCCGATACCGGGACAGAACACTGAAGCTTTCTTT.